Listed below are T cell receptor beta chains from one sample, sequenced in a study of T-cell reconstitution after alpha-beta-depleted transplantation in children. TCRdb used MiXCR to reprocess the PCR reads, holding one entry per CDR3 protein. The sample shows 400,000 to 450,000 distinct CDR3 sequences, over 40% of them seen only once. Specimen: PBMCs, collected before TCRalphabeta/CD19-depleted stem cell transplant. The receptors originated from a girl aged 2 to 9 with aplastic anemia, due to receive a stem cell transplant. The CDR3 runs from the conserved cysteine through the conserved F or W. The D gene is left open where the match is weak. Not every row has a clone size; where given, it reads once, few, many or a size class.

TRBJ1-2 | TRBV3-1 | TRBD1 | - | CASRPGQGYGYTF | TGTGCCAGCAGGCCGGGACAGGGGTATGGCTACACCTTC
TRBJ2-1 | TRBV5-1 | TRBD2 | - | CASSLGGSYEQFF | TGCGCCAGCAGTTTGGGGGGGAGTTATGAGCAGTTCTTC
TRBJ2-3 | TRBV5-5 | - | - | CASSQRTYTDTQYF | TGTGCCAGCAGTCAACGGACCTATACAGATACGCAGTATTTT
TRBJ1-2 | TRBV5-1 | - | - | CASSLATEQTGDTF | TGCGCCAGCAGCTTGGCAACAGAACAAACTGGCGACACCTTC
TRBJ2-1 | TRBV4-3 | TRBD2 | many | CASSQVGSGSLSYNEQFF | TGCGCCAGCAGCCAAGTTGGAAGCGGGAGCCTCTCCTACAATGAGCAGTTCTTC
TRBJ2-3 | TRBV4-3 | - | many | CASSRESTDTQYF | TGCGCCAGCAGCCGTGAGTCTACAGATACGCAGTATTTT
TRBJ2-1 | TRBV11-3 | TRBD2 | once | CASSYLAGGGGEQFF | TGTGCCAGCAGCTACCTAGCGGGAGGTGGAGGTGAGCAGTTCTTC
TRBJ2-7 | TRBV6-5 | TRBD1 | few | CASSYRGQGGYEQYF | TGTGCCAGCAGTTACCGAGGACAGGGGGGATACGAGCAGTACTTC
TRBJ2-2 | TRBV20-1 | TRBD2 | few | CSAFTSENTGELFF | TGCAGTGCTTTTACTAGCGAGAACACCGGGGAGCTGTTTTTT
TRBJ2-3 | TRBV11-2 | TRBD2 | - | CASSLVGTSGRGTDTQYF | TGTGCCAGCAGCTTAGTTGGGACTAGCGGGAGGGGGACAGATACGCAGTATTTT
TRBJ2-3 | TRBV20-1 | TRBD2 | few | CSGGSWADTQYF | TGCAGTGGCGGGAGTTGGGCAGATACGCAGTATTTT
TRBJ2-1 | TRBV20-1 | - | - | CSAREGSGQGGEQFF | TGCAGTGCTAGAGAAGGTAGCGGACAAGGCGGTGAGCAGTTCTTC
TRBJ2-2 | TRBV20-1 | - | - | CSAREYGELFF | TGCAGTGCTAGAGAATACGGGGAGCTGTTTTTT
TRBJ2-5 | TRBV27 | TRBD1 | few | CASSSYGTGGVETQYF | TGTGCCAGCAGTTCATACGGGACAGGGGGCGTGGAGACCCAGTACTTC
TRBJ2-3 | TRBV6-5 | - | many | CASSYPGATDTQYF | TGTGCCAGCAGTTACCCCGGGGCCACAGATACGCAGTATTTT
TRBJ2-1 | TRBV4-2 | TRBD2 | - | CASSQDRGGVLNEQFF | TGTGCCAGCAGCCAAGATCGTGGGGGGGTATTGAATGAGCAGTTCTTC
TRBJ2-7 | TRBV6-2/TRBV6-3 | TRBD1 | - | CASSYSATGTGDYEQYF | TGTGCCAGCAGTTATTCGGCAACCGGGACAGGGGATTACGAGCAGTACTTC
TRBJ2-3 | TRBV6-1 | - | - | CASSDRGRPSTDTQYF | TGTGCCAGCAGCGATAGGGGCCGCCCAAGCACAGATACGCAGTATTTT
TRBJ2-1 | TRBV5-4 | TRBD2 | many | CASSRISGRALNEQFF | TGTGCCAGCAGCCGCATTAGCGGGAGGGCCCTGAATGAGCAGTTCTTC
TRBJ2-3 | TRBV29-1 | - | - | CSVEDRLAAGDTQYF | TGCAGCGTTGAAGATCGCCTAGCCGCCGGGGATACGCAGTATTTT
TRBJ2-2 | TRBV20-1 | - | - | CSARNQKLNTGELFF | TGCAGTGCTAGGAATCAGAAGCTTAACACCGGGGAGCTGTTTTTT
TRBJ2-1 | TRBV4-2 | - | many | CASRINSGTYNEQFF | TGTGCCAGCCGGATCAATAGCGGAACCTACAATGAGCAGTTCTTC
TRBJ1-5 | TRBV20-1 | - | many | CSAFDRRNNQPQHF | TGCAGTGCTTTTGACCGACGGAATAATCAGCCCCAGCATTTT
TRBJ2-2 | TRBV5-1 | - | few | CASSLYRRNTGELFF | TGCGCCAGCAGCTTGTACAGACGGAACACCGGGGAGCTGTTTTTT
TRBJ2-6 | TRBV6-1 | - | many | CASRPQPLSGANVLTF | TGTGCCAGCAGGCCGCAGCCCCTCTCTGGGGCCAACGTCCTGACTTTC
TRBJ2-5 | TRBV6-2/TRBV6-3 | TRBD2 | few | CASSYGTTTSGSGETQYF | TGTGCCAGCAGTTACGGGACCACGACTAGCGGGAGCGGAGAGACCCAGTACTTC